These 12 T cell receptor beta chains share one sample of origin, sequenced in a study of response to subunit inactivated influenza vaccine. A single record per CDR3 protein comes from TCRdb applying MiXCR to the RT-PCR reads. Of hundreds of thousands of distinct CDR3 sequences in the sample, approximately 10% were seen once. The sample consisted of PBMCs from blood, taken more than 35 days after vaccination. The receptor set was obtained from a man over 45 who received an inactivated influenza vaccine.

To note about this clonotype: This may come from a read error, since a much larger clone is one base off. The chain links TRBV7-2 to TRBJ2-1, with 10 bases matching TRBD1. This CDR3 region has 13 residues. The V segment lost 8 bases and the J segment 9 bases; nucleotides outside the gene matches: 7. Germline lookup yields CDR1 SGHTA and CDR2 FQGNSA. CDR3 region: CASGQGGNSEQFF. CDR3 coding DNA: TGTGCCAGCGGACAGGGGGGGAACAGTGAGCAGTTCTTC.

Many counts were recorded for this clonotype. CDR3 coding DNA: TGTGCCAGCAGCCAAGGTCCAAATGAGCAGTTCTTC. Translation gives CASSQGPNEQFF. The chain employs TRBV4-2 and TRBJ2-1, with D hard to call. Germline CDR1 reads LGHNA; CDR2 reads YNFKEQ. Trimming pared 1 base from V and 7 bases from J, leaving 5 bases between. The CDR3 extends over 12 amino acids.

The table lists this clonotype with a few counts. V gene TRBV4-3 combines with J gene TRBJ2-5; maybe TRBD1 (5 bases). Germline V gene sequence: CDR1 LGHNA, CDR2 YSLEER. V was pared by 0 bases and J by 4 bases, with 15 bases between. The length of the CDR3 is 16 residues. In DNA, the CDR3 is TGCGCCAGCAGCCAAGATCGTGGGGCCTGGGGAGAGACCCAGTACTTC. Amino acid sequence: CASSQDRGAWGETQYF.

This clonotype appeared once. The chain uses TRBV28 and TRBJ2-5, with D perhaps matching TRBD2 (5 bases). Germline V gene data show CDR1 as MDHEN and CDR2 as SYDVKM. The V gene lost 2 bases and the J gene lost 5 bases, with 18 bases spanning the gap. There are 16 residues in the CDR3. CDR3 in amino acids: CASSLTGPSIMETQYF. Here the CDR3 DNA reads TGTGCCAGCAGTTTAACCGGCCCTAGCATTATGGAGACCCAGTACTTC.

This clonotype was seen ten or more times. The gene calls are TRBV7-2 and TRBJ2-7, with 10 positions matching TRBD1. The trim removed 2 bases at V and 2 bases at J, leaving 3 bases unmatched. This CDR3 spans 15 amino acids. Germline CDR1 and CDR2: SGHTA and FQGNSA. Here the CDR3 reads CASSLTGQGTYEQYF. The CDR3 DNA is TGTGCCAGCAGCTTAACGGGACAGGGGACCTACGAGCAGTACTTC.

The chain couples TRBV24-1 to TRBJ2-5; possibly TRBD1 for D (6 bases). V was cut by 5 bases and J by 4 bases, with 37 bases left in between. Per germline, CDR1 KGHDR and CDR2 SFDVKD. CDR3 length equals 22 residues. The CDR3 reads CATSAAITDSGGGGSTLETQYF. The CDR3 DNA follows: TGTGCCACCAGTGCGGCGATAACGGACAGTGGAGGAGGTGGGTCCACCTTAGAGACCCAGTACTTC.

This clonotype was seen many times. The chain recombines TRBV5-1 with TRBJ2-2; D may correspond to TRBD1 or TRBD2 (5 bases each). The CDR3 is 17 amino acids. The germline gives CDR1 SGHRS, CDR2 YFSETQ. Trimming shortened V by 1 base and J by 3 bases, and 16 bases separated the two germline ends. CDR3 sequence (DNA): TGCGCCAGCAGCTTGAGGACTTCCAGGGCGGACACCGGGGAGCTGTTTTTT. It translates to CASSLRTSRADTGELFF.

This clonotype was counted many times. The CDR3 region is CASSLTRLAGGHEQFF. The DNA for the CDR3 is TGTGCCAGCAGTTTAACCCGGCTAGCGGGGGGTCATGAGCAGTTCTTC. The chain is built from TRBV12-3 or TRBV12-4 and TRBJ2-1, with 11 bases that match TRBD2. With 2 bases clipped from V and 8 bases from J, the junction kept 8 bases outside the gene matches. CDR3 length: 16 amino acids.

This clonotype was seen many times. The V and J genes are TRBV5-1 and TRBJ2-6; TRBD1 matches 9 bases. Unmatched junction bases numbered 11, after V lost 4 bases and J lost 3 bases. Germline V gene sequence: CDR1 SGHRS, CDR2 YFSETQ. The CDR3 runs 18 residues. CDR3 in DNA: TGCGCCAGCAGCCAGATACAGGGGGCGCCTGGTGGGGCCAACGTCCTGACTTTC. Residues: CASSQIQGAPGGANVLTF.

A few counts support this clonotype. This sequence joins TRBV29-1 and TRBJ2-1; D remains ambiguous. The CDR3 is 11 amino acids. V lost 4 bases and J lost 6, with 7 bases in between. CDR1 is SQVTM, CDR2 ANQGSEA, per germline. The CDR3 nucleotides are TGCAGCGTTGCTAGAAGCAATGAGCAGTTCTTC. Translated, it gives CSVARSNEQFF.

The gene calls are TRBV7-9 and TRBJ2-7, with D hard to call. Germline V gene sequence: CDR1 SEHNR, CDR2 FQNEAQ (reference sequence). V was cut by 1 base and J by 3 bases, with 7 bases left in between. This CDR3 contains 13 residues. The chain's CDR3 is CASSLDLLYEQYF. Here the CDR3 DNA reads TGTGCCAGCAGCTTAGACCTTCTCTACGAGCAGTACTTC.

This clonotype has just a few counts. The rearrangement links TRBV20-1 to TRBJ2-7; a weak D match, TRBD2 (6 bases). Trimming left V 5 bases short and J 7 bases short, with 15 bases between. In germline, CDR1 is DFQATT, CDR2 SNEGSKA (reference sequence). The CDR3 is 12 residues long. CDR3 sequence: CSAPLEGGEQYF. The CDR3 bases are TGCAGTGCTCCTCTGGAGGGTGGGGAGCAGTACTTC.